What follows are 8 T cell receptor beta chains derived from one specimen sequenced in a study of CD8 T cells in ankylosing spondylitis. One entry per CDR3 protein results from TCRdb running MiXCR on the 5' RACE reads. The repertoire holds about 160,000 distinct CDR3 sequences, 15% to 20% seen once, with approximately 7.6% in the top ten. The sample consisted of blood, either unsorted or a sorted T cell fraction (not recorded which). These receptors came from a male donor with ankylosing spondylitis or in good health (not recorded which).

This clonotype showed up many times. The V call is TRBV20-1, the J call TRBJ1-5; D not certain. Per germline, CDR1 DFQATT and CDR2 SNEGSKA (reference sequence). This CDR3 has 13 residues. Trimming pared 0 bases from V and 4 bases from J, leaving 7 bases between. The CDR3 region is CSARDIRNQPQHF. In DNA, the CDR3 is TGCAGTGCTAGAGATATTCGGAATCAGCCCCAGCATTTT.

This clonotype was seen repeatedly, ten times or more. The J gene is TRBJ1-5, the V gene TRBV2; D unclear. Germline CDR1 SNHLY, CDR2 FYNNEI. This CDR3 has 15 residues. The ends were cut back, 1 base at V and 0 bases at J, with 7 bases in the middle. The CDR3 sequence is CASSEESYSNQPQHF. The CDR3 DNA reads TGTGCCAGCAGTGAAGAGAGCTATAGCAATCAGCCCCAGCATTTT.

This chain uses TRBV11-2 with TRBJ2-2; no definite D call. Trimming removed 0 bases at V and 4 bases at J, with 9 bases between. Germline V gene sequence: CDR1 SGHAT, CDR2 FQNNGV. This CDR3 is built from 15 residues. Here the CDR3 reads CASSLEGYSTGELFF. In DNA form, the CDR3 reads TGTGCCAGCAGCTTAGAAGGCTACAGCACCGGGGAGCTGTTTTTT.

This clonotype was observed at least ten times. The CDR3 DNA sequence: TGCGCCAGCAGCTTATCAGGGGAGACTGAAGCTTTCTTT. Protein: CASSLSGETEAFF. This chain joins TRBV5-1 and TRBJ1-1, with D perhaps TRBD1 (6 bases). The germline V gene encodes CDR1 SGHRS and CDR2 YFSETQ. CDR3 length equals 13 residues. V shed 2 bases and J shed 5 bases, with 10 bases lying between them.

This clonotype has at least ten counts. The chain links TRBV28 to TRBJ2-1; TRBD1 aligns across 12 bases. V was pared by 6 bases and J by 9 bases, with 12 bases of the junction left unmatched. In germline, CDR1 is MDHEN, CDR2 SYDVKM. CDR3 length equals 16 residues. The CDR3 loop reads CASREQFGTGGTEQFF. CDR3 DNA sequence: TGTGCCAGCAGAGAACAATTCGGGACAGGGGGCACTGAGCAGTTCTTC.

This clonotype was detected many times. The chain links TRBV12-3 or TRBV12-4 to TRBJ2-7; D may correspond to TRBD1 or TRBD2 (5 bases each). V was clipped by 1 base and J by 0 bases, with 7 bases between them. The length of the CDR3 is 14 residues. The CDR3 DNA reads TGTGCCAGCAGTTTAGAGGGGAGCTCCTACGAGCAGTACTTC. As protein: CASSLEGSSYEQYF.

CDR3 region: CASTRDRTNTGELFF. CDR3 nucleotide sequence: TGTGCCAGCACCCGGGACAGGACGAACACCGGGGAGCTGTTTTTT. This chain connects TRBV6-1 to TRBJ2-2, with 8 bases that match TRBD1. Germline V gives CDR1 MNHNS, CDR2 SASEGT. Germline trimming cut 7 bases from V and 0 bases from J; bases unmatched to any gene: 4. CDR3 length equals 15 residues.

The chain uses TRBV28 and TRBJ2-7; 7 bases line up with TRBD1. The CDR3 sequence is 12 residues long. Germline trimming cut 6 bases from V and 7 bases from J; bases unmatched to any gene: 6. Germline CDR1 reads MDHEN; CDR2 reads SYDVKM. CDR3 coding DNA: TGTGCCAGCAGGGGGACAGAACCGGAGCAGTACTTC. It encodes CASRGTEPEQYF.